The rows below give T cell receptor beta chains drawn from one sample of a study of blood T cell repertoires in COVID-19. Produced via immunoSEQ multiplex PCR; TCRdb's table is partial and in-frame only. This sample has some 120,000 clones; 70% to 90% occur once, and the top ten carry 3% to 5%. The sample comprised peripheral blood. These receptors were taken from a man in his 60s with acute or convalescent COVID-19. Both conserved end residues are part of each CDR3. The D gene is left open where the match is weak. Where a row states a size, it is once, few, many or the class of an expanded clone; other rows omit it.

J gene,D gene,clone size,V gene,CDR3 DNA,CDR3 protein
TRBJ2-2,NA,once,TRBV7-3,TGTGCCAGCGCTGACCAGGCGACCGGGGAGCTGTTTTTT,CASADQATGELFF
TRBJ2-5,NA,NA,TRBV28,TGTGCCAGCAGTTTCCCCGGAGGTAGACCCCAAGAGACCCAGTACTTC,CASSFPGGRPQETQYF
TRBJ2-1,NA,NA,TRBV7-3,TGTGCCAGCAGCGAGTACTCCGGGACTTCCTTGCATGAGCAGTTCTTC,CASSEYSGTSLHEQFF
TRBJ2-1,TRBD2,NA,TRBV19,TGTGCCAGTAGTCTCGGACTAGCGATGAATGAGCAGTTCTTC,CASSLGLAMNEQFF
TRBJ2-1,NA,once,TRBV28,TGTGCCAGCACCATTCAGGGGTATCCCAATGAGCAGTTCTTC,CASTIQGYPNEQFF
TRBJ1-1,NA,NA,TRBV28,TGTGCCAGCACCCAACAGGTTTGGGCTGAAGCTTTCTTT,CASTQQVWAEAFF
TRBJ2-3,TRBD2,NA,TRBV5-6,TGTGCCAGCAGCTTGCGTGGCGGGAGTCCCACAGATACGCAGTATTTT,CASSLRGGSPTDTQYF
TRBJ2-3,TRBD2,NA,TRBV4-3,TGCGCCAGCAGCCAAGATCTCGGGGAGGGTACGCAGTATTTT,CASSQDLGEGTQYF
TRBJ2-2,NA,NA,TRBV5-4,TGTGCCAGCAGCTTGACCGACTACCGCACCGGGGAGCTGTTTTTT,CASSLTDYRTGELFF
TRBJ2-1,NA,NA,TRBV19,TGTGCCAGTACCCCCCGGGAAGGGTACAATGAGCAGTTCTTC,CASTPREGYNEQFF
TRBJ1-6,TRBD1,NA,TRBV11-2,TGTGCCAGCAGCCGAGACAGGGGGAATTCACCCCTCCACTTT,CASSRDRGNSPLHF
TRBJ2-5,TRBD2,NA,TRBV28,TGTGCCAGCAGTTGGACTAGCGGGAGAGGAGAGACCCAGTACTTC,CASSWTSGRGETQYF
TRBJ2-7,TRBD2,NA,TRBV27,TGTGCCAGCAGGAGGACTAGCGGGACATACGAGCAGTACTTC,CASRRTSGTYEQYF
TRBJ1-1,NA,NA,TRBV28,TGTGCCAGCAGTTCCCCTTGGAGCCGTGCGGACACTGAAGCTTTCTTT,CASSSPWSRADTEAFF
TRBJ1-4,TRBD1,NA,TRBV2,TGTGCCAGCAGGGAACGGACAGGGTGGGAAAAACTGTTTTTT,CASRERTGWEKLFF
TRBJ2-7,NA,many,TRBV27,TGTGCCAGCAGAAGGAGAAACGAGCAGTACTTC,CASRRRNEQYF
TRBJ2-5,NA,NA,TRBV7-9,TGTGCCAGCAGCTCCAGCGGGTCCTACGAGACCCAGTACTTC,CASSSSGSYETQYF
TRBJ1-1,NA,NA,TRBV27,TGTGCCAGCAGGTATCTATCTGAAGCTTTCTTT,CASRYLSEAFF
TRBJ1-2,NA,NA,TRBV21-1,TGTGCCAGCAGCAAAGGAAGGGGGATAGATGGCTACACCTTC,CASSKGRGIDGYTF
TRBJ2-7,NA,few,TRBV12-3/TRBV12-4,TGTGCCAGCAGTATCAACTACGAGCAGTACTTC,CASSINYEQYF
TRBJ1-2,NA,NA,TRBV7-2,TGTGCCAGCAGCTTTGCGGACAGTTCTATCTATGGCTACACCTTC,CASSFADSSIYGYTF
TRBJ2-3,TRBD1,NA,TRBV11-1,TGTGCCAGCAGCCCGACAGGGGCAGGGGCAGATACGCAGTATTTT,CASSPTGAGADTQYF
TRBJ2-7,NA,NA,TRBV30,TGTGCCTGGAGTGGGCAGGGCCTCGGGGAGCAGTACTTC,CAWSGQGLGEQYF
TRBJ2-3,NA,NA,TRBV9,TGTGCCAGCAGCGATAAAGCGCTCACAGATACGCAGTATTTT,CASSDKALTDTQYF
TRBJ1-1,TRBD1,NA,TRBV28,TGTGCCAGCAGTTCCGGACAGGACCGAGCTTTCTTT,CASSSGQDRAFF
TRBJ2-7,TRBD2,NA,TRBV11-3,TGTGCCTTATCAGTGAACGGGCATTATGGGACTAGCGGAACCTACGAGCAGTACTTC,CALSVNGHYGTSGTYEQYF
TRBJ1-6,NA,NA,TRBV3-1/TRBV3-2,TGTGCCAGCAGCCAGACTGACAGTACTAATTCACCCCTCCACTTT,CASSQTDSTNSPLHF
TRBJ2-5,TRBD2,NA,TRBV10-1,TGCGCCAGGGTTAGCGGGAGGGGGGAAGAGACCCAGTACTTC,CARVSGRGEETQYF